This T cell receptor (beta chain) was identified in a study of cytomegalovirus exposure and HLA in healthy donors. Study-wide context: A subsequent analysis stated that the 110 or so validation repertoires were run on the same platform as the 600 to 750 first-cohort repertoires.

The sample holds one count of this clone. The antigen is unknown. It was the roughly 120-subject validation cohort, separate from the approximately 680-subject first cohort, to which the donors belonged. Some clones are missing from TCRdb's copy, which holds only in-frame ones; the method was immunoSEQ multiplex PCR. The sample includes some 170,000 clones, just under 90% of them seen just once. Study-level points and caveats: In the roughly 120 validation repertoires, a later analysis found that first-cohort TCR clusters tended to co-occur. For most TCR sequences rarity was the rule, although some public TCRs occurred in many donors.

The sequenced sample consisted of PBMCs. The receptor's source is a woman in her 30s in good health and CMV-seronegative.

The CDR3 region has the DNA TGTGCCAGCAGGGAGGCCAGTACGGAGACCCAGTACTTC. Translated: CASREASTETQYF. The chain employs TRBV7-6 and TRBJ2-5, with D perhaps matching TRBD2 (5 bases). There are 13 residues in the CDR3. Trimming stripped 6 bases from V and 5 bases from J, with 13 bases between. Per the germline V gene, CDR1 is SGHVS and CDR2 is FNYEAQ.